Presented here are 8 T cell receptor beta chains from one specimen sequenced in a study of molecular identifiers for immune sequencing clone quantification. TCRdb re-called the PCR reads with MiXCR, one entry per CDR3 protein. The table shows 85,000 to 95,000 distinct CDR3 sequences, with 19% occurring only once. The source material was naive CD8+ T cells from blood, with Jurkat cell RNA spiked in. Indicated subset: FACS-sorted CD8+CD4-CCR7+CD45RA+ naive T cells. These receptors were taken from a human donor in good health. Some libraries in this study had Jurkat cell RNA spiked in.

This clonotype was observed at least ten times. The chain is built from TRBV9 and TRBJ2-7; 8 bases align to TRBD2. The CDR3 has 15 amino acids. CDR1 is SGDLS, CDR2 YYNGEE, per germline. V lost 0 bases, J lost 7 bases, and 9 bases stayed unmatched. The CDR3 spells CASSVEAGRAEEQYF. As DNA, the CDR3 is TGTGCCAGCAGCGTAGAAGCCGGGAGGGCGGAGGAGCAGTACTTC.

A few counts support this clonotype. The chain carries TRBV4-1 and TRBJ2-1, with 7 bases lining up with TRBD2. Losses at the gene ends were 4 bases for V and 0 bases for J; bases not matched to a gene: 6. Germline CDR1 and CDR2: MGHRA and YSYEKL. The CDR3 loop spans 16 amino acids. CDR3 residues: CASSLDRTSSYNEQFF. The CDR3 DNA reads as TGCGCCAGCAGCCTCGACCGGACTAGCTCCTACAATGAGCAGTTCTTC.

Comment on this clonotype: A clone one base away is much larger, so this may be a read error. V gene TRBV6-2 or TRBV6-3 combines with J gene TRBJ1-5, with D possibly matching TRBD1 (6 bases). This CDR3 has 15 amino acids. V dropped 6 bases and J dropped 5 bases, with 17 bases sitting between them. The germline gives CDR1 MNHEY, CDR2 SVGEGT. The CDR3 sequence is CASSRRGTGYQPQHF. The DNA of the CDR3 is TGTGCCAGCAGCCGCAGGGGTACGGGCTATCAGCCCCAGCATTTT.

This sequence joins TRBV11-2 and TRBJ2-1; D might be TRBD1 (8 bases). Germline CDR1 reads SGHAT; CDR2 reads FQNNGV. This CDR3 has 13 residues. Deletions cut 10 bases from V and 3 bases from J, with 13 bases between. CDR3 DNA: TGTGCCACCACAGGGGGGGTCTACAATGAGCAGTTCTTC. Its translation: CATTGGVYNEQFF.

In this sample, this clonotype turned up many times. The chain links TRBV12-3 or TRBV12-4 to TRBJ2-5; D might be TRBD1 (5 bases). V gave up 3 bases and J gave up 4 bases, with 15 bases separating them. The CDR3 contains 15 residues. The CDR3: CASSLGHYTRETQYF. DNA for the CDR3: TGTGCCAGCAGTTTGGGGCACTATACGAGAGAGACCCAGTACTTC.

In this sample, this clonotype turned up many times. This sequence joins TRBV7-6 and TRBJ1-3; D is possibly TRBD1 (5 bases). Germline CDR1 SGHVS, CDR2 FNYEAQ. CDR3 length equals 17 residues. Trimming removed 2 bases at V and 7 bases at J, with 21 bases between. The DNA of the CDR3 is TGTGCCAGCAGCTTAAGAACAGGTACCTCGCCGGTCAACACCATATATTTT. Translation gives CASSLRTGTSPVNTIYF.

This chain connects TRBV7-6 to TRBJ2-1; 12 bases map to TRBD2. Germline values: CDR1 SGHVS, CDR2 FNYEAQ. V was pared by 1 base and J by 8 bases, with 9 bases of the junction left unmatched. The CDR3 contains 17 residues. The CDR3 is CASSLGTSGTSGDEQFF. The CDR3 DNA follows: TGTGCCAGCAGCTTAGGGACTAGCGGGACGTCGGGGGATGAGCAGTTCTTC.

This clonotype came up many times. This chain uses TRBV20-1 with TRBJ2-7; TRBD1 or TRBD2 may be the D gene (5 bases each). The CDR3 runs 11 residues. Trimming cost V 7 bases and J 0 bases, with 7 bases left between them. Germline CDR1 and CDR2: DFQATT and SNEGSKA (reference sequence). CDR3 protein: CSGGTSYEQYF. The CDR3 DNA reads as TGCAGTGGGGGGACCTCCTACGAGCAGTACTTC.